One TCR beta chain is described in this entry. This record belongs to a study of CD8 T cells in Susac syndrome. The CDR3 sequence is 13 residues long. The germline V gene has CDR1 SGHRS and CDR2 YFSETQ. V lost 6 bases and J 1 base, leaving 10 bases between the germline ends. RNA was extracted with the RNeasy kit, and a quantity of about 0.5 to 1 ug was reverse transcribed using random hexamers. Amplification of TCR beta CDR3 used immunoSEQ multiplex PCR across 54 Vbeta and 13 Jbeta. TCRdb re-called the immunoSEQ multiplex PCR reads through MiXCR, storing one row per CDR3 protein. The table has about 180,000 distinct CDR3 sequences, more than 90% seen once. Control patients had untreated stable or active relapsing-remitting multiple sclerosis by revised McDonald criteria. TEMRA cells were FACS-enriched and CD8+ and CD4+ T cells negatively isolated.

The TCR comes from a human donor with multiple sclerosis. The source material was CD4+ T cells from PBMCs. The V call is TRBV5-1, the J call TRBJ1-1; D possibly corresponds to TRBD1 (5 bases). Here the CDR3 DNA reads TGCGCCAGCAATTCCGGGGGGAACACTGAAGCTTTCTTT. Its translation is CASNSGGNTEAFF.